This T cell receptor beta chain is drawn from a study of T cell responses to AZD1222 COVID-19 vaccine. Data came from immunoSEQ multiplex PCR; TCRdb stores just in-frame clones and leaves some out. The sample has about 120,000 clones, 89% seen once; the top ten hold less than 4.5%. With 6 bases removed from V and 3 bases from J, the gap between germline ends came to 12 bases. The CDR3 loop spans 14 amino acids. CDR1 is MNHEY, CDR2 SVGAGI, per germline. The receptor was derived from an adult in good health. The genes are TRBV6-5 and TRBJ1-5, with a tentative D call TRBD1 (6 bases). The source material was peripheral blood, sampled on day 0 of AZD1222 vaccination. The CDR3 protein is CASSYREINQPQHF. CDR3 nucleotide sequence: TGTGCCAGCAGCTACAGGGAGATCAATCAGCCCCAGCATTTT.